This T cell receptor (beta chain) was documented in a study of blood T cell repertoires in COVID-19. Study-level information: Both acute and convalescent COVID-19 samples were obtained from the United States, Italy and Spain. PBMCs, B-cell-depleted T cells, or T cells provided the cDNA or gDNA that made up the material.

J gave up 2 bases and V 3 bases, and 2 bases lay outside the gene matches. The length of the CDR3 is 15 residues. Germline CDR1 reads MDHEN; CDR2 reads SYDVKM. Per the original methods: Amplification from reference gene primers served as the basis for estimated nucleated cell counts. Method: immunoSEQ multiplex PCR; TCRdb's copy keeps in-frame clones and lacks some. That table supplies the V and J calls and clone size; D and trimming were determined from the DNA. The sample records over 40,000 clones, just under 85% being singletons. The J gene is TRBJ2-1, the V gene TRBV28; TRBD2 matches 9 bases. This sequence was found in a woman aged 55-70 years with acute or convalescent COVID-19. Source material: peripheral blood. CDR3 DNA sequence: TGTGCCAGCAGTTTGGCGGGGGGGCCCTACAATGAGCAGTTCTTC. Amino acids: CASSLAGGPYNEQFF.